This is a list of T cell receptor beta chains from one sample in a study of blood T cell repertoires in COVID-19. TCRdb's copy holds only in-frame clones and misses some; the assay was immunoSEQ multiplex PCR. The sample shows about 210,000 clones, more than 70% of them seen only once. Sequenced: peripheral blood. The receptors were sampled from a man aged 45-65 years with active or convalescent COVID-19. The CDR3 runs from the conserved cysteine through the conserved F or W. A D gene is named only where the DNA matches it firmly. Clone size, where shown, is once, few, many, or a class for clones that have expanded.

TRBV11-2	.	TRBJ2-3	.	TGTGCCAGCAGCTTAGATTGGCGGGATACGCAGTATTTT	CASSLDWRDTQYF
TRBV3-1/TRBV3-2	TRBD1	TRBJ1-2	.	TGTGCCAGCAGCTACAGCCGGACAGGGAAGGTCCCTACTAACTATGGCTACACCTTC	CASSYSRTGKVPTNYGYTF
TRBV3-1/TRBV3-2	.	TRBJ1-1	.	TGTGCCAGCAGCCAAGATTACGGCGGCGCCGGGGGAGCTTTCTTT	CASSQDYGGAGGAFF
TRBV6-1	.	TRBJ1-1	few	TGTGCCAGCAGTGAACTGGGGGCGATGAACACTGAAGCTTTCTTT	CASSELGAMNTEAFF
TRBV6-5	.	TRBJ2-3	.	TGTGCCAGCAGCAATAACGGACTGCGGGGACGGACGCAGTATTTT	CASSNNGLRGRTQYF
TRBV28	.	TRBJ1-2	.	TGTGCCAGCAGTTTGTCCAGGGTCTACTATGGCTACACCTTC	CASSLSRVYYGYTF
TRBV10-3	.	TRBJ1-1	.	TGTGCCATCAGTGCCTCCGGGACTTTTGGGAGCCCTGAAGCTTTCTTT	CAISASGTFGSPEAFF
TRBV7-8	.	TRBJ1-2	few	TGTGCCAGCAGCCCCGGGTCCCGGAGGGGCTATGGCTACACCTTC	CASSPGSRRGYGYTF
TRBV19	.	TRBJ2-4	.	TGTGCCAGTAGTATCGAAAGGAAAGGTGGAGTAAAAAACATTCAGTACTTC	CASSIERKGGVKNIQYF
TRBV11-2	.	TRBJ1-6	.	TGTGCCAGCAGCCTCGGACAGCTTAATTCACCCCTCCACTTT	CASSLGQLNSPLHF
TRBV28	TRBD2	TRBJ2-3	.	TGTGCCAGCAGACTCCTGACTAGCGGGAGTGGTTCTACGCAGTATTTT	CASRLLTSGSGSTQYF
TRBV19	.	TRBJ1-1	.	TGTGCCAGTAGAAGGGTGGGCGGGGAGGCTGAAGCTTTCTTT	CASRRVGGEAEAFF
TRBV9	.	TRBJ1-5	.	TGTGCCAGCAGCGGCGGGGGGAGCAATCAGCCCCAGCATTTT	CASSGGGSNQPQHF
TRBV4-1	TRBD1	TRBJ1-6	.	TGCGCCAGCAGCCAAGCGGCCAGGGGGCTAACGGTCTATAATTCACCCCTCCACTTT	CASSQAARGLTVYNSPLHF
TRBV5-1	TRBD1	TRBJ2-1	.	TGCGCCAGCAGCAGAGAGACAGGGAGCTCCTACAATGAGCAGTTCTTC	CASSRETGSSYNEQFF
TRBV28	.	TRBJ1-2	.	TGTGCCAGCAGTTTGGCCAGATCGAAAGGCTACACCTTC	CASSLARSKGYTF
TRBV27	.	TRBJ2-1	.	TGTGCCAGCAGTTTATCCGAGGGCTCCTACAATGAGCAGTTCTTC	CASSLSEGSYNEQFF
TRBV4-1	TRBD2	TRBJ2-1	.	TGCGCCAGCAGTTGGGGGGGGGAATACAATGAGCAGTTCTTC	CASSWGGEYNEQFF
TRBV7-6	.	TRBJ2-3	.	TGTGCCAGCAGCTTGGGACTGTCTAGCACAGATACGCAGTATTTT	CASSLGLSSTDTQYF
TRBV2	TRBD1	TRBJ1-5	.	TGTGCCAGCAGTAAGACACAGGGGGCCTGGTATCAGCCCCAGCATTTT	CASSKTQGAWYQPQHF
TRBV19	.	TRBJ2-7	.	TGTGCCAGTAGTATTTCGTCGGCGGCCTACGAGCAGTACTTC	CASSISSAAYEQYF
TRBV11-2	TRBD1	TRBJ1-2	few	TGTGCCAGCAGCTTAGCTATGACAGGGCCCTATGGCTACACCTTC	CASSLAMTGPYGYTF
TRBV7-9	.	TRBJ2-5	once	TGTGCCAGCAGCTTAGGCGGGACGCGGGAGACCCAGTACTTC	CASSLGGTRETQYF
TRBV14	.	TRBJ1-1	.	TGTGCCAGCAGCCAAGTGTTCAGGGGTGGGGCTTTCTTT	CASSQVFRGGAFF
TRBV30	.	TRBJ2-3	.	TGTGCCTGGAGTGCGGGGGGCCCGTCAGATACGCAGTATTTT	CAWSAGGPSDTQYF
TRBV7-8	TRBD2	TRBJ2-3	.	TGTGCCAGCAGCTTAGGTACTAGCGGGGGGGCCACAGATACGCAGTATTTT	CASSLGTSGGATDTQYF
TRBV5-1	TRBD2	TRBJ2-2	.	TGCGCCAGCAGCTTGGAAGGACTAGCGGGAGGGCCCGGGACAGTTACCAAGCTGTTTTTT	CASSLEGLAGGPGTVTKLFF
TRBV18	.	TRBJ1-5	.	TGTGCCAGCTCACCATTTCCTGTAGATAGCAATCAGCCCCAGCATTTT	CASSPFPVDSNQPQHF
TRBV15	.	TRBJ1-3	.	TGTGCCACCAGCAGAGATAGAAACACCATATATTTT	CATSRDRNTIYF
TRBV7-9	.	TRBJ2-5	.	TGTGCCAGCAGCTTAGCGGGGGCTGGGGAGACCCAGTACTTC	CASSLAGAGETQYF
TRBV5-1	.	TRBJ1-1	.	TGCGCCAGCAGCTTGAAAGGGGCGGAAGCTTTCTTT	CASSLKGAEAFF
TRBV2	TRBD2	TRBJ2-2	.	TGTGCCAGCAGTACTAGCGGTTCGAACACCGGGGAGCTGTTTTTT	CASSTSGSNTGELFF
TRBV24-1	.	TRBJ1-1	.	TGTGCCACCAGCATATTGACAGGAATGAACACTGAAGCTTTCTTT	CATSILTGMNTEAFF
TRBV5-4	.	TRBJ1-3	.	TGTGCCAGCAATGAGGGGGGGCTTGGAAACACCATATATTTT	CASNEGGLGNTIYF
TRBV10-1	.	TRBJ2-1	.	TGCGCCAGCAGTTCCAGGGATAAGCAGTTCTTC	CASSSRDKQFF
TRBV19	.	TRBJ1-5	.	TGTGCCAGTAGTATAGATCGGGTTCAGCCCCAGCATTTT	CASSIDRVQPQHF
TRBV28	.	TRBJ1-1	.	TGTGCCAGCCAGGACTCCTACACTGAAGCTTTCTTT	CASQDSYTEAFF
TRBV3-1/TRBV3-2	.	TRBJ1-1	.	TGTGCCAGCAGCCATGGCAGTGAGGACACTGAAGCTTTCTTT	CASSHGSEDTEAFF
TRBV2	.	TRBJ2-7	.	TGTGCCAGCAGTGTAAAAGGGGGGGGCTCCTACGAGCAGTACTTC	CASSVKGGGSYEQYF
TRBV7-9	TRBD1	TRBJ2-3	.	TGTGCCAGCAGCTTAGTCCCCCCCCAGGGGGCCCTATTCACAGATACGCAGTATTTT	CASSLVPPQGALFTDTQYF
TRBV24-1	TRBD2	TRBJ2-1	.	TGTGCCACCACCGAGGGAGGGAACTACAATGAGCAGTTCTTC	CATTEGGNYNEQFF
TRBV3-1/TRBV3-2	.	TRBJ1-2	.	TGTGCCAGCAGCCAGGAGGGAGGGGCCCGCATCGGCTACACCTTC	CASSQEGGARIGYTF
TRBV18	TRBD1	TRBJ2-1	few	TGTGCCAGCTCACTCGGACAGGGTTACAATGAGCAGTTCTTC	CASSLGQGYNEQFF
TRBV5-1	.	TRBJ2-7	.	TGCGCCAGCAGCTTGGCCCCACAGTCCTACGAGCAGTACTTC	CASSLAPQSYEQYF
TRBV10-3	.	TRBJ1-2	.	TGTGCCATCAGTGATCCGGACAGCCTGGGCAACTATGGCTACACCTTC	CAISDPDSLGNYGYTF
TRBV6-1	.	TRBJ2-3	.	TGTGCCAGCAGTGATAAGAGGGGGTCTGGGCATTTCGATACGCAGTATTTT	CASSDKRGSGHFDTQYF